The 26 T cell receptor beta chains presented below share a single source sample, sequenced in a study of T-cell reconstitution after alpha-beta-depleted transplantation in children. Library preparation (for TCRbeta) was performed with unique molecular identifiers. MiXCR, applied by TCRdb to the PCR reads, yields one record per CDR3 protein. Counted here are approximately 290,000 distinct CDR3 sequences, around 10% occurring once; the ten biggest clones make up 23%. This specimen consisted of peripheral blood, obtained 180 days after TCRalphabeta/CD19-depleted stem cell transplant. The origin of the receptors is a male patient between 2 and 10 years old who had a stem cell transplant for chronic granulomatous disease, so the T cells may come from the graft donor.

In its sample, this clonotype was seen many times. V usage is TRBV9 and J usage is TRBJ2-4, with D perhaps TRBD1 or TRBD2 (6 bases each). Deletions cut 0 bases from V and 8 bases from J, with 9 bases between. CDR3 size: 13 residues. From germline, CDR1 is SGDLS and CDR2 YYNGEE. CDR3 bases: TGTGCCAGCAGCGTAGCAGGGGAGGACATTCAGTACTTC. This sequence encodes CASSVAGEDIQYF.

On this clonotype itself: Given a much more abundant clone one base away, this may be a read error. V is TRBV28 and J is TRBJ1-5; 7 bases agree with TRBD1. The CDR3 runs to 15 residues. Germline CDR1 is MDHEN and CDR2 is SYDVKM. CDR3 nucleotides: TGTGCCAACAGTTTATCGGGACAGCAAAATCAGCCCCAGCATTTT. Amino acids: CANSLSGQQNQPQHF.

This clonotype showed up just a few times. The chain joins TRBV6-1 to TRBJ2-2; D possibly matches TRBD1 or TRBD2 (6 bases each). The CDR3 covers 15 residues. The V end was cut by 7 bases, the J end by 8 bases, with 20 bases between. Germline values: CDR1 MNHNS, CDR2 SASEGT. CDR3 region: CASTNGGPREGELFF. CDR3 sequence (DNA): TGTGCCAGCACCAACGGGGGCCCGAGGGAGGGGGAGCTGTTTTTT.

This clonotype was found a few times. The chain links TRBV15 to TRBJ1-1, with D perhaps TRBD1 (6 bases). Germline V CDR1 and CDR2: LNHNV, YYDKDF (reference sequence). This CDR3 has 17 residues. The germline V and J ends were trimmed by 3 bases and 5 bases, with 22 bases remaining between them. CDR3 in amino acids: CATSRRGVGTGETEAFF. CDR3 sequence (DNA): TGTGCCACCAGCAGGAGGGGGGTGGGGACCGGGGAGACTGAAGCTTTCTTT.

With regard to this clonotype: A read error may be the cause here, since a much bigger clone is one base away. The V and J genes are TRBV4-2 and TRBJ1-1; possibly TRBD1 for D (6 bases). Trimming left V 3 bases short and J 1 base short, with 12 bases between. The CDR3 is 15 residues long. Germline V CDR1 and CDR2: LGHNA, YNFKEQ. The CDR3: CASSQGDMANTEAFF. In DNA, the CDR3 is TGTGCCAGCAGCCAGGGGGACATGGCGAACACTGAAGCTTTCTTT.

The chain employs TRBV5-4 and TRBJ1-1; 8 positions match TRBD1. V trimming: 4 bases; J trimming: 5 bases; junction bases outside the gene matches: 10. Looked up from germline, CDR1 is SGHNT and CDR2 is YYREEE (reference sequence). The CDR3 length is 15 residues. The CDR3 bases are TGTGCCAGCAGCCGTTCGCAGGGGGCTGGGACTGAAGCTTTCTTT. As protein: CASSRSQGAGTEAFF.

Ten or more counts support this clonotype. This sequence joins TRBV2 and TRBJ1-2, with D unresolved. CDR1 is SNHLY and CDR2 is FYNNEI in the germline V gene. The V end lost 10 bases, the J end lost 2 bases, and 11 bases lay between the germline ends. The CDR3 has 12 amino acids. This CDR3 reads CATVVRNYGYTF. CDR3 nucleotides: TGTGCCACCGTAGTCAGAAACTATGGCTACACCTTC.

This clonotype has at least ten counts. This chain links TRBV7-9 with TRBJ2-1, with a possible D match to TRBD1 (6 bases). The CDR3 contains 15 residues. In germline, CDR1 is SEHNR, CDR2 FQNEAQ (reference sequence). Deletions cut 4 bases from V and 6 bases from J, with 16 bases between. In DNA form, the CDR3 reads TGTGCCAGCAGCTCATATGCCCAGGGGTCCAATGAGCAGTTCTTC. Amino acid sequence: CASSSYAQGSNEQFF.

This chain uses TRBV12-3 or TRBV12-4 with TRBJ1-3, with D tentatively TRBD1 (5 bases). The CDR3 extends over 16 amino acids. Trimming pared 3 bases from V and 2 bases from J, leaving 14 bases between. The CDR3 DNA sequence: TGTGCCAGCAGTTTCAATAAGGCAGGGACTGGAAACACCATATATTTT. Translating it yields CASSFNKAGTGNTIYF.

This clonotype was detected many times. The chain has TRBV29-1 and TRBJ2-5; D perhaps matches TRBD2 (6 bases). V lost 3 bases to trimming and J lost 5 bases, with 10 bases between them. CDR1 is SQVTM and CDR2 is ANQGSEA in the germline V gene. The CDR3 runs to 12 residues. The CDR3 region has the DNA TGCAGCGTTGAGGAGGGGAGGGAGACCCAGTACTTC. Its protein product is CSVEEGRETQYF. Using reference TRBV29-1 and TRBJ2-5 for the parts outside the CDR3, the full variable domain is SAVISQKPSRDICQRGTSLTIQCQVDSQVTMMFWYRQQPGQSLTLIATANQGSEATYESGFVIDKFPISRPNLTFSTLTVSNMSPEDSSIYLCSVEEGRETQYFGPGTRLLVL.

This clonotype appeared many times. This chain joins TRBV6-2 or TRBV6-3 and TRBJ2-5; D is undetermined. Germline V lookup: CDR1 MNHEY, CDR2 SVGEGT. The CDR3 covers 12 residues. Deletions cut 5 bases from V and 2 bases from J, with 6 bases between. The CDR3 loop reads CASSHKQETQYF. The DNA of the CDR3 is TGTGCCAGCAGTCACAAACAAGAGACCCAGTACTTC.

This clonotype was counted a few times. CDR3 amino acids: CASSHRDRGKTQYF. DNA for the CDR3: TGTGCCAGCAGTCACCGGGACAGGGGGAAGACCCAGTACTTC. The chain links TRBV28 to TRBJ2-5; 11 bases fit TRBD1. CDR1 is MDHEN, CDR2 SYDVKM, per germline. The CDR3 totals 14 residues. V lost 5 bases and J lost 6; bases outside the gene matches: 5.

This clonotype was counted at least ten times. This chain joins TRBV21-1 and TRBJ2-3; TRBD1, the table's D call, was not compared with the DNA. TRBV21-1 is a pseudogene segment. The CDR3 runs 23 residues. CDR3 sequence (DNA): TGTGCCAGCAGCATAGGCCGGACAGGGCCTCCCCTTATCAGCGGGGGGGGCACAGATACGCAGTATTTT. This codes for CASSIGRTGPPLISGGGTDTQYF.

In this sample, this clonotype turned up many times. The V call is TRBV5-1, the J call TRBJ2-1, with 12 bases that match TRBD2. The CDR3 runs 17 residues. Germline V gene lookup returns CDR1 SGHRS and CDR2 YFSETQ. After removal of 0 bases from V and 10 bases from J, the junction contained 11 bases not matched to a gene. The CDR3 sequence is CASSLAGLAGGRVEQFF. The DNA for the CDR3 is TGCGCCAGCAGCTTGGCCGGGCTAGCGGGGGGGCGGGTCGAGCAGTTCTTC.

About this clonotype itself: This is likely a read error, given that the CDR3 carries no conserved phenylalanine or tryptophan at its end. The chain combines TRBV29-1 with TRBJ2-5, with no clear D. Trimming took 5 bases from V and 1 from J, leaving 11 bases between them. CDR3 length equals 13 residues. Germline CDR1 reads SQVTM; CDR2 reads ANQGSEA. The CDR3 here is CSVFETTQETQYC. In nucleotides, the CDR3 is TGCAGCGTTTTCGAAACAACCCAAGAGACCCAGTACTGC.

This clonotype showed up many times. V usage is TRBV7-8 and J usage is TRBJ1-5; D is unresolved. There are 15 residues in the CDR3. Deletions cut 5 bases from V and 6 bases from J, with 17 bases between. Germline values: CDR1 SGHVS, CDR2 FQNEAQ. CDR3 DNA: TGTGCCAGCAGCCTCCAGTGGGCTGGGGTTCAGCCCCAGCATTTT. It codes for CASSLQWAGVQPQHF. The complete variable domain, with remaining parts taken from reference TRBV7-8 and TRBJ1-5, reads GAGVSQSPRYKVAKRGQDVALRCDPISGHVSLFWYQQALGQGPEFLTYFQNEAQLDKSGLPSDRFFAERPEGSVSTLKIQRTQQEDSAVYLCASSLQWAGVQPQHFGDGTRLSIL.

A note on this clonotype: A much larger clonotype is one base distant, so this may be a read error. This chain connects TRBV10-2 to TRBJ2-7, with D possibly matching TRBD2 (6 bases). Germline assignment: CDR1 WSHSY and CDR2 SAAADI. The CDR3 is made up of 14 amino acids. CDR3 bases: TGCGTCAGCAGCCTGACTAGTTCTCACTACGAGCAGTACTTC. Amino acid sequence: CVSSLTSSHYEQYF.

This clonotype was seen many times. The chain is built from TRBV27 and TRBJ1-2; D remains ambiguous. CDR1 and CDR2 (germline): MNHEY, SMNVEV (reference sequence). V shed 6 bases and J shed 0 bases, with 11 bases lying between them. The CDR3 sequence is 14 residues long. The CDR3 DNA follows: TGTGCCAGCAGCCTCTACCAGGCTAACTATGGCTACACCTTC. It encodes CASSLYQANYGYTF.

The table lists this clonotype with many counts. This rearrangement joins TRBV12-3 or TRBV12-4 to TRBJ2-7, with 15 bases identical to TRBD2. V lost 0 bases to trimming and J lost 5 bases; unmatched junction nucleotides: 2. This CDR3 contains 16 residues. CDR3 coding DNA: TGTGCCAGCAGTTTAGCCGGACTAGCGGGGGGGAACGAGCAGTACTTC. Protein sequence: CASSLAGLAGGNEQYF.

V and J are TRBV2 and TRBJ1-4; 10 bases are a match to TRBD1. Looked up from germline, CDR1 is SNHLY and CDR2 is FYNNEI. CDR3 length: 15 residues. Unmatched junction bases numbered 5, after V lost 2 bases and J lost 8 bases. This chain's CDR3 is CASSEQGTGDEKLFF. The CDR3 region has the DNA TGTGCCAGCAGTGAACAGGGGACAGGGGACGAAAAACTGTTTTTT.

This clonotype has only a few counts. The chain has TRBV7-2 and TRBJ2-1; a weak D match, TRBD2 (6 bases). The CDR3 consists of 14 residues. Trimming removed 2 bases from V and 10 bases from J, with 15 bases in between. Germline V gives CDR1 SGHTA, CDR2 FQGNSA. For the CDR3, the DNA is TGTGCCAGCAGCTTATCAACACGGGGGTTCGAGCAGTTCTTC. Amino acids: CASSLSTRGFEQFF.

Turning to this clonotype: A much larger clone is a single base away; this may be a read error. The CDR3 coding sequence is TGTGCCAGCAGCTTAGGCGGGAGGTACAATGAGCAGCTCTTC. This translates into CASSLGGRYNEQLF. The rearrangement uses TRBV7-9 and TRBJ2-1, with 8 nucleotides matching TRBD2. Looked up from germline, CDR1 is SEHNR and CDR2 is FQNEAQ (reference sequence). The CDR3 loop spans 14 amino acids. Drawing the rest from reference TRBV7-9 and TRBJ2-1, the complete variable domain is DTGVSQNPRHKITKRGQNVTFRCDPISEHNRLYWYRQTLGQGPEFLTYFQNEAQLEKSRLLSDRFSAERPKGSFSTLEIQRTEQGDSAMYLCASSLGGRYNEQLFGPGTRLTVL.

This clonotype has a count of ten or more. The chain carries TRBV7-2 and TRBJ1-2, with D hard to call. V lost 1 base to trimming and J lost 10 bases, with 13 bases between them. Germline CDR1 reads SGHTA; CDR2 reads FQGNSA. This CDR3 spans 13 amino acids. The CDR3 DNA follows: TGTGCCAGCAGCTTAGTTCTGGGGAGGTTCTACACCTTC. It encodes CASSLVLGRFYTF.

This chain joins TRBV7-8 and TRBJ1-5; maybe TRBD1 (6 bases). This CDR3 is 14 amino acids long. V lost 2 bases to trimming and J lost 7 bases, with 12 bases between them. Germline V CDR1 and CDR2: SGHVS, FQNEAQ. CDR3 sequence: CASSLSGVRQPQHF. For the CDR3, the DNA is TGTGCCAGCAGCTTATCAGGGGTCCGGCAGCCCCAGCATTTT. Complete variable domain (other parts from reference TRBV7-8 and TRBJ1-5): GAGVSQSPRYKVAKRGQDVALRCDPISGHVSLFWYQQALGQGPEFLTYFQNEAQLDKSGLPSDRFFAERPEGSVSTLKIQRTQQEDSAVYLCASSLSGVRQPQHFGDGTRLSIL.

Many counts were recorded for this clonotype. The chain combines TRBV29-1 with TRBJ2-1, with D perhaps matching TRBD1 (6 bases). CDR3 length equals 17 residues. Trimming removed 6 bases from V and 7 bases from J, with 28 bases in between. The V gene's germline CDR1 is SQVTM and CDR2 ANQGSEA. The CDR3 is CSVPPVDSHFFLNEQFF. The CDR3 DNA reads TGCAGCGTACCTCCAGTGGACAGTCATTTCTTCTTAAATGAGCAGTTCTTC.

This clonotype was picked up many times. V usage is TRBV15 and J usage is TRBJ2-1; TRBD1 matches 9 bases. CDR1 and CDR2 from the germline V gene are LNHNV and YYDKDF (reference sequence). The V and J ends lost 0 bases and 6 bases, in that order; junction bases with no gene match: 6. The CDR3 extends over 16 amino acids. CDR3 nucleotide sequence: TGTGCCACCAGCAGAGATCCGACAGGGGGGATCAATGAGCAGTTCTTC. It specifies CATSRDPTGGINEQFF. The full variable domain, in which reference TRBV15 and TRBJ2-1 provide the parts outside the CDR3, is DAMVIQNPRYQVTQFGKPVTLSCSQTLNHNVMYWYQQKSSQAPKLLFHYYDKDFNNEADTPDNFQSRRPNTSFCFLDIRSPGLGDTAMYLCATSRDPTGGINEQFFGPGTRLTVL.